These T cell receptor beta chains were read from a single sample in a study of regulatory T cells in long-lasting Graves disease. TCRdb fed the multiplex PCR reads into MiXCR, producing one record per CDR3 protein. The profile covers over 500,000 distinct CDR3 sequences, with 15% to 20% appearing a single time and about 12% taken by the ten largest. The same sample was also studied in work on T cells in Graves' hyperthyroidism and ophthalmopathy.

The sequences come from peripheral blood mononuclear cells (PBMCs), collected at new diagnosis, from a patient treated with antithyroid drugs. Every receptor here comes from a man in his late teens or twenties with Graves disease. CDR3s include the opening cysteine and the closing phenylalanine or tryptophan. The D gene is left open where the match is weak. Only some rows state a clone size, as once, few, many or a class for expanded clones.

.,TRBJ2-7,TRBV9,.,CASSVGRAGEQYF,TGTGCCAGCAGCGTAGGGAGGGCCGGCGAGCAGTACTTC
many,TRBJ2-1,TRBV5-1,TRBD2,CASSGRGDSYNEQFF,TGCGCCAGCAGCGGGCGGGGGGACTCCTACAATGAGCAGTTCTTC
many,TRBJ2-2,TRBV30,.,CAWTRATGLGGTGELFF,TGTGCCTGGACTCGGGCTACGGGGTTGGGTGGTACCGGGGAGCTGTTTTTT
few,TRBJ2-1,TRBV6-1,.,CASSSGTFYNEQFF,TGTGCCAGCAGCTCCGGGACTTTCTACAATGAGCAGTTCTTC
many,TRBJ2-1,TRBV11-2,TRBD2,CASSPGTRNNEQFF,TGTGCCAGCAGCCCCGGGACTAGGAACAATGAGCAGTTCTTC
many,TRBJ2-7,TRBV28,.,CASSSRRSASYEQYF,TGTGCCAGCAGTTCGAGAAGGTCCGCCTCCTACGAGCAGTACTTC
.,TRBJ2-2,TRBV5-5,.,CASSFFDTNTGELFF,TGCGCCAGCAGCTTCTTCGACACGAACACCGGGGAGCTGTTTTTT
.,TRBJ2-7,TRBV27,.,CASSPGIASYEQYF,TGTGCCAGCAGTCCGGGGATCGCCAGCTACGAGCAGTACTTC
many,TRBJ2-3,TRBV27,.,CASRRATSTDTQYF,TGTGCCAGCAGGCGGGCCACTAGCACAGATACGCAGTATTTT
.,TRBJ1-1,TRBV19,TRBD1,CASSLRTGYTEAFF,TGTGCCAGTAGTCTACGGACAGGATACACTGAAGCTTTCTTT
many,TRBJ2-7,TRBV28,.,CASSFGSGTDTYEQYF,TGTGCCAGCAGCTTTGGCTCCGGGACCGACACCTACGAGCAGTACTTC
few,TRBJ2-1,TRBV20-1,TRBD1,CSATPGQGNLNEQFF,TGCAGTGCAACCCCGGGACAGGGAAACCTCAATGAGCAGTTCTTC
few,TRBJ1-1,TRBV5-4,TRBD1,CASSDRELNTEAFF,TGTGCCAGCAGCGACAGGGAATTGAACACTGAAGCTTTCTTT
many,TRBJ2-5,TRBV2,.,CASIGIEETQYF,TGTGCCAGCATTGGTATCGAAGAGACCCAGTACTTC
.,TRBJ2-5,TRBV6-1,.,CASSDADREGQETQYF,TGTGCCAGCAGTGATGCGGACAGGGAGGGCCAAGAGACCCAGTACTTC
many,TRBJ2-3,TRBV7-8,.,CASSPQGRRDTQYF,TGTGCCAGCAGCCCCCAGGGGAGGAGAGATACGCAGTATTTT
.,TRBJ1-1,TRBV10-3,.,CAIAGALNTEAFF,TGTGCCATCGCGGGGGCCCTAAACACTGAAGCTTTCTTT
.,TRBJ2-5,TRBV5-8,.,CASSLSGDLSETQYF,TGTGCCAGCAGCTTGAGTGGTGACCTTTCTGAGACCCAGTACTTC
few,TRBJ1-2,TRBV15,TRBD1,CATSREQGARYGYTF,TGTGCCACCAGCAGAGAACAGGGGGCAAGATATGGCTACACCTTC
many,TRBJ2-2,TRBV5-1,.,CASSLAGQNTGELFF,TGCGCCAGCAGCTTGGCGGGACAGAACACCGGGGAGCTGTTTTTT
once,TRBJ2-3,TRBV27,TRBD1,CASRIGDRATDRQYF,TGTGCCAGCAGAATAGGGGACAGGGCCACAGATAGGCAGTATTTT
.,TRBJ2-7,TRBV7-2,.,CASSLVRVTEEQYF,TGTGCCAGCAGCTTAGTCAGGGTTACCGAGGAGCAGTACTTC
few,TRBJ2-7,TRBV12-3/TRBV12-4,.,CASSFGQSYGQYF,TGTGCCAGCAGTTTCGGACAGTCCTACGGGCAGTACTTC
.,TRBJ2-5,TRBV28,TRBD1,CASSWGTAQETQYF,TGTGCCAGCAGTTGGGGGACAGCGCAAGAGACCCAGTACTTC
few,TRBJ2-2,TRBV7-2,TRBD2,CASSLGLAGGVPGELFF,TGTGCCAGCAGCTTAGGGCTAGCGGGAGGAGTCCCCGGGGAGCTGTTTTTT
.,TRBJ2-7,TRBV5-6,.,CASSLISVSSYEQYF,TGTGCCAGCAGCTTGATTAGCGTGAGCTCCTACGAGCAGTACTTC
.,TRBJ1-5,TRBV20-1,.,CSARDRTSDLNQPQHF,TGCAGTGCTAGAGATAGGACCAGCGACCTAAATCAGCCCCAGCATTTT
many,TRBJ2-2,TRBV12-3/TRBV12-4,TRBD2,CASLFRGGTGELFF,TGTGCCAGCTTGTTCCGGGGGGGCACCGGGGAGCTGTTTTTT
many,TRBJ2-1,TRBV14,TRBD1,CASSLETGLDEQFF,TGTGCCAGCAGCCTCGAGACAGGGTTGGATGAGCAGTTCTTC
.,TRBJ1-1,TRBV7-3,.,CASTDGFGTEAFF,TGCGCCAGCACCGATGGATTCGGCACTGAAGCTTTCTTT
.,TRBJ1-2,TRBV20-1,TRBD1,CSARDTGNRGRPNYGYTF,TGCAGTGCTAGAGATACCGGCAACAGGGGACGACCTAACTATGGCTACACCTTC
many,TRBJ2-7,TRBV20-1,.,CSAGDLPYEQYF,TGCAGTGCTGGGGACTTGCCCTACGAGCAGTACTTC
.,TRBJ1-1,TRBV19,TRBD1,CASSPHQGGTEAFF,TGTGCCAGTAGTCCCCATCAGGGGGGAACTGAAGCTTTCTTT
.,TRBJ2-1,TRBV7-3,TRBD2,CASSLSGGADEQFF,TGTGCCAGCAGCTTATCGGGGGGGGCGGATGAGCAGTTCTTC
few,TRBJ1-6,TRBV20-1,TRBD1,CSARQTGGSPLHF,TGCAGTGCCCGACAGACAGGGGGATCACCCCTCCACTTT
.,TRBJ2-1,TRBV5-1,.,CASSSAGYNEQFF,TGCGCCAGCAGCTCGGCAGGTTACAATGAGCAGTTCTTC
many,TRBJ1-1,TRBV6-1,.,CASSPGVSMNTEAFF,TGTGCCAGCAGCCCAGGAGTTTCCATGAACACTGAAGCTTTCTTT
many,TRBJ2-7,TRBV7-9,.,CASSLARGSHEQYF,TGTGCCAGCAGCTTAGCCCGGGGCAGTCACGAGCAGTACTTC
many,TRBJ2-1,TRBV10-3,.,CAIGTGVGDNEQFF,TGTGCCATCGGGACGGGAGTCGGGGACAATGAGCAGTTCTTC
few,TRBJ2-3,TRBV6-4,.,CASIWGPSPARYTSDTQYF,TGTGCCAGCATCTGGGGGCCGAGTCCTGCGAGGTACACATCAGATACGCAGTATTTT
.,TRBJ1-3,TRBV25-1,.,CASGSLGGNTIYF,TGTGCCAGCGGATCTCTTGGGGGAAACACCATATATTTT
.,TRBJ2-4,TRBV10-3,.,CAISEGILAKNIQYF,TGTGCCATCAGTGAGGGAATTTTAGCCAAAAACATTCAGTACTTC
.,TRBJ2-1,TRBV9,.,CASSVGGGGTYNEQFF,TGTGCCAGCAGCGTAGGCGGGGGCGGGACCTACAATGAGCAGTTCTTC
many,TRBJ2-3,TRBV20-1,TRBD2,CSARASAGGADTQYF,TGCAGTGCTAGGGCCTCCGCGGGAGGCGCAGATACGCAGTATTTT
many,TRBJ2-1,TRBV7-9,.,CASSLRPGTKNNEQFF,TGTGCCAGCAGCTTACGCCCGGGGACGAAAAACAATGAGCAGTTCTTC
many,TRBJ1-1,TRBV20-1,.,CSASKVPNTEAFF,TGCAGTGCTAGTAAGGTACCGAACACTGAAGCTTTCTTT
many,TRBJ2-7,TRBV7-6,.,CASSSGDDVRRPHEQYF,TGTGCCAGCAGCTCCGGGGACGACGTTCGTAGGCCCCACGAGCAGTACTTC
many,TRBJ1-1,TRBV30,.,CAWSVEGWGTEAFF,TGTGCCTGGAGTGTGGAGGGATGGGGCACTGAAGCTTTCTTT
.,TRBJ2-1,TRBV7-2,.,CASSLAIGLWNEQFF,TGTGCCAGCAGTCTCGCCATTGGTCTATGGAATGAGCAGTTCTTC
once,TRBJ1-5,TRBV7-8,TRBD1,CASSSRGQGGYSNQPQHF,TGTGCCAGCAGCTCTCGAGGACAGGGAGGATATAGCAATCAGCCCCAGCATTTT
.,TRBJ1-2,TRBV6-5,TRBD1,CASSYSTGGGYGYTF,TGTGCCAGCAGTTACTCGACAGGGGGCGGCTATGGCTACACCTTC
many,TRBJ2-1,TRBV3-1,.,CASSHWVASVDNEQFF,TGTGCCAGCAGCCACTGGGTGGCTAGCGTGGACAATGAGCAGTTCTTC
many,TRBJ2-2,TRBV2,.,CASIGGINTGELFF,TGTGCCAGCATAGGGGGGATTAACACCGGGGAGCTGTTTTTT
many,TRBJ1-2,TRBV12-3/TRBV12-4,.,CASSLVRDYGYTF,TGTGCCAGCAGCTTAGTGAGGGACTATGGCTACACCTTC
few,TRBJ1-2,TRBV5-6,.,CASSLSQDGYTF,TGTGCCAGCAGCTTGAGTCAGGATGGCTACACCTTC
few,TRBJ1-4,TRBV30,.,CAWSVQGEKLFF,TGTGCCTGGAGTGTACAAGGAGAAAAACTGTTTTTT
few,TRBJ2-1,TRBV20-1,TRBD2,CSAKMGLAGFYEQFF,TGCAGTGCGAAGATGGGACTAGCGGGATTCTATGAGCAGTTCTTC
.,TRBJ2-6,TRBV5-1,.,CASSHYRAGANVLTF,TGTGCCAGCAGCCACTACAGAGCTGGGGCCAACGTCCTGACTTTC
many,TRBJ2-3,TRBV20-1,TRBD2,CSAGPQGAGASDTQYF,TGCAGCGCGGGTCCCCAGGGTGCGGGAGCCTCAGATACGCAGTATTTT
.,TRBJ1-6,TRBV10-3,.,CAISTDNINSPLHF,TGTGCCATCAGTACGGACAACATTAATTCACCCCTCCACTTT